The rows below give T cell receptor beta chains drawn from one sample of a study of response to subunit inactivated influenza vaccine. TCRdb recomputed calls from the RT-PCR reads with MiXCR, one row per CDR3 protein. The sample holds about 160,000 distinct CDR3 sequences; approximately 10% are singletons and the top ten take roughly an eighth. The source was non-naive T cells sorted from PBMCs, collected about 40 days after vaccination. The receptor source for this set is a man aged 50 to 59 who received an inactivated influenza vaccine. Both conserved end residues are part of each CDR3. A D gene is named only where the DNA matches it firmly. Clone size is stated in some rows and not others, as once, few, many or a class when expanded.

CDR3: CASSQPGNTIYF
DNA: TGTGCCAGCAGCCAACCTGGAAACACCATATATTTT
size: few
V: TRBV4-2
J: TRBJ1-3
D: .

CDR3: CASSWAGRNSFKEETQYF
DNA: TGTGCCAGCAGCTGGGCGGGACGCAATAGTTTCAAGGAAGAGACCCAGTACTTC
size: few
V: TRBV5-5
J: TRBJ2-5
D: .

CDR3: CASSSGTATYNEQFF
DNA: TGTGCCAGCAGTTCAGGGACAGCAACCTACAATGAGCAGTTCTTC
size: few
V: TRBV7-2
J: TRBJ2-1
D: TRBD1

CDR3: CASSEASARVDTIYF
DNA: TGTGCCAGCAGTGAAGCGTCGGCCAGGGTGGACACCATATATTTT
size: few
V: TRBV2
J: TRBJ1-3
D: .

CDR3: CSARMEPSGLQTEQFF
DNA: TGCAGTGCTAGGATGGAGCCTAGCGGCTTACAAACCGAGCAGTTCTTC
size: few
V: TRBV20-1
J: TRBJ2-1
D: TRBD2

CDR3: CSARDLRAGQETQYF
DNA: TGCAGTGCTAGAGATCTTAGGGCAGGGCAAGAGACCCAGTACTTC
size: .
V: TRBV20-1
J: TRBJ2-5
D: .

CDR3: CATSEGQGNTGELFF
DNA: TGTGCCACCAGCGAGGGACAGGGGAACACCGGGGAGCTGTTTTTT
size: many
V: TRBV15
J: TRBJ2-2
D: TRBD1

CDR3: CASSGLRGRNYGYTF
DNA: TGTGCCAGCAGCGGCTTACGGGGGAGGAATTATGGCTACACCTTC
size: few
V: TRBV5-5
J: TRBJ1-2
D: .

CDR3: CASSQALGRSSYEQYF
DNA: TGTGCCAGCAGCCAAGCTTTGGGACGGAGCTCCTACGAGCAGTACTTC
size: .
V: TRBV14
J: TRBJ2-7
D: .

CDR3: CSARDHSRYQETQYF
DNA: TGCAGTGCTAGAGATCATTCGAGGTACCAAGAGACCCAGTACTTC
size: many
V: TRBV20-1
J: TRBJ2-5
D: .

CDR3: CASSPTGGTNTEAFF
DNA: TGTGCCAGCAGCCCCACAGGAGGGACGAACACTGAAGCTTTCTTT
size: .
V: TRBV7-9
J: TRBJ1-1
D: .

CDR3: CSVVSGGVGTDTQYF
DNA: TGCAGCGTTGTTTCCGGGGGAGTGGGCACAGATACGCAGTATTTT
size: many
V: TRBV29-1
J: TRBJ2-3
D: .

CDR3: CASTGPSGSYLPENIQYF
DNA: TGTGCCAGTACGGGCCCTAGCGGGAGTTATTTACCGGAAAACATTCAGTACTTC
size: few
V: TRBV2
J: TRBJ2-4
D: TRBD2

CDR3: CASSLNGELGNTEAFF
DNA: TGCGCCAGCAGCTTGAATGGGGAGTTGGGGAACACTGAAGCTTTCTTT
size: .
V: TRBV5-1
J: TRBJ1-1
D: .

CDR3: CASSPRQGGFTEAFF
DNA: TGTGCCAGCAGTCCACGACAGGGTGGTTTCACTGAAGCTTTCTTT
size: few
V: TRBV6-1
J: TRBJ1-1
D: TRBD1

CDR3: CASSSTARGEMHF
DNA: TGTGCCAGCAGTTCCACCGCAAGGGGCGAGATGCATTTT
size: few
V: TRBV6-2/TRBV6-3
J: TRBJ1-5
D: .

CDR3: CASSRDRGYNEQFF
DNA: TGTGCCAGCTCTCGGGACAGGGGCTACAATGAGCAGTTCTTC
size: .
V: TRBV27
J: TRBJ2-1
D: TRBD1

CDR3: CASSDFGGGLYEQYF
DNA: TGTGCCAGCAGCGACTTCGGTGGTGGCCTCTACGAGCAGTACTTC
size: .
V: TRBV2
J: TRBJ2-7
D: .

CDR3: CASSLERQPQHF
DNA: TGTGCCAGCAGCTTAGAACGGCAGCCCCAGCATTTT
size: many
V: TRBV7-2
J: TRBJ1-5
D: .

CDR3: CAIKTGSNQPQHF
DNA: TGTGCCATCAAGACAGGTAGCAATCAGCCCCAGCATTTT
size: medium-sized
V: TRBV10-3
J: TRBJ1-5
D: .

CDR3: CSALPDRGLNEQYF
DNA: TGCAGTGCACTACCGGACAGGGGGCTAAACGAGCAGTACTTC
size: many
V: TRBV20-1
J: TRBJ2-7
D: TRBD1

CDR3: CASSQQSTDTQYF
DNA: TGCGCCAGCAGCCAACAATCCACAGATACGCAGTATTTT
size: few
V: TRBV4-3
J: TRBJ2-3
D: .

CDR3: CASSLLAGSYNEQFF
DNA: TGCGCCAGCAGCCTTTTAGCGGGCTCCTACAATGAGCAGTTCTTC
size: few
V: TRBV5-1
J: TRBJ2-1
D: TRBD2

CDR3: CASVRAPKSYGYTF
DNA: TGCGCCAGCGTCCGGGCCCCCAAGAGCTATGGCTACACCTTC
size: few
V: TRBV10-1
J: TRBJ1-2
D: .

CDR3: CASSAPTGGTEAFF
DNA: TGCGCCAGCAGCGCACCAACAGGGGGCACTGAAGCTTTCTTT
size: few
V: TRBV4-1
J: TRBJ1-1
D: TRBD1

CDR3: CASSTQGWSNEKLFF
DNA: TGTGCCAGCAGCACACAGGGTTGGTCTAATGAAAAACTGTTTTTT
size: many
V: TRBV7-9
J: TRBJ1-4
D: .